A single sample is the source of the 31 T cell receptor beta chains below, sequenced in a study of radiation and T cells in renal cell carcinoma. This table comes from immunoSEQ multiplex PCR, and its TCRdb copy is limited to in-frame clones, with some not included. The data hold more than 65,000 clones, with about 86% observed a single time. Time point denoted: blood 2 weeks post-SBRT. Treatment: 15 Gy SBRT to primary tumor, nephrectomy 4 weeks later. The material was blood, obtained from a patient whose treatment included radiotherapy and nephrectomy. These receptors were obtained from a woman between 50 and 59 years old with renal cell carcinoma.

The genes are TRBV15 and TRBJ2-1; the match to TRBD2 covers 8 bases. The CDR3 consists of 15 residues. The V segment lost 5 bases and the J segment 10 bases; nucleotides outside the gene matches: 13. CDR1 is LNHNV and CDR2 is YYDKDF in the germline V gene (reference sequence). This CDR3 is CATSRSGGRGNEQFF. The CDR3 DNA reads as TGTGCCACCAGCCGATCGGGAGGGCGGGGAAACGAGCAGTTCTTC.

The rearrangement uses TRBV7-2 and TRBJ2-7, with 8 bases that match TRBD1. The germline CDR1 and CDR2 sequences are SGHTA and FQGNSA. V lost 5 bases to trimming and J lost 1 base; unmatched junction nucleotides: 13. The CDR3 extends over 17 amino acids. The CDR3: CASSPAGDRKISYEQYF. The DNA of the CDR3 is TGTGCCAGCAGCCCAGCCGGGGACAGGAAAATTTCCTACGAGCAGTACTTC.

To note about this clone: At one boundary the junction diverges from the germline segment, which might be a read error. The chain joins TRBV6-6 to TRBJ2-3, with 8 bases fitting TRBD1. The germline gives CDR1 MNHNY, CDR2 SVGAGI (reference sequence). The CDR3 loop spans 13 amino acids. The CDR3 coding sequence is TGTGCCAGCAGTTACTCGTTACCGGGGACAGGCGAATTT. Its translation: CASSYSLPGTGEF.

The chain is built from TRBV7-8 and TRBJ1-5; D gene uncertain. Looked up from germline, CDR1 is SGHVS and CDR2 is FQNEAQ. Trimming took 5 bases from V and 7 from J, leaving 15 bases between them. The CDR3 runs 14 residues. CDR3 in amino acids: CASSRMRQGQPQHF. CDR3 bases: TGTGCCAGCAGCAGAATGAGGCAAGGACAGCCCCAGCATTTT. The full variable domain, with the rest looked up from reference TRBV7-8 and TRBJ1-5, is GAGVSQSPRYKVAKRGQDVALRCDPISGHVSLFWYQQALGQGPEFLTYFQNEAQLDKSGLPSDRFFAERPEGSVSTLKIQRTQQEDSAVYLCASSRMRQGQPQHFGDGTRLSIL.

V and J are TRBV19 and TRBJ2-5; D tentatively reads TRBD1 or TRBD2 (6 bases each). Germline lookup yields CDR1 LNHDA and CDR2 SQIVND (reference sequence). The CDR3 is 14 residues long. V was cut by 6 bases and J by 3 bases, with 14 bases left in between. CDR3 sequence reads: CASSDIGGKETQYF. CDR3 in DNA: TGTGCCAGTAGCGATATAGGGGGGAAAGAGACCCAGTACTTC.

The chain uses TRBV5-1 and TRBJ1-2; 8 bases map to TRBD1. Germline CDR1 and CDR2: SGHRS and YFSETQ. This CDR3 spans 14 amino acids. After removal of 1 base from V and 6 bases from J, the junction contained 5 bases not matched to a gene. The CDR3, as DNA: TGCGCCAGCAGCTTGTCCGTGACAGGGGATGGCTACACCTTC. It codes for CASSLSVTGDGYTF.

The V and J genes are TRBV19 and TRBJ1-4, with D unresolved. The V end lost 3 bases, the J end lost 0 bases, and 11 bases lay between the germline ends. Germline assignment: CDR1 LNHDA and CDR2 SQIVND (reference sequence). CDR3 length: 16 amino acids. DNA of the CDR3: TGTGCCAGTAGTATTTCCTTGGCTGCAACTAATGAAAAACTGTTTTTT. This sequence encodes CASSISLAATNEKLFF.

This CDR3 reads CASLQGIHTGELFF. The CDR3 region has the DNA TGTGCCAGTCTGCAGGGGATTCACACCGGGGAGCTGTTTTTT. V is TRBV19 and J is TRBJ2-2, with TRBD1 as a possible D gene (6 bases). Germline V gene data show CDR1 as LNHDA and CDR2 as SQIVND (reference sequence). The CDR3 contains 14 residues. The germline V and J ends were trimmed by 8 bases and 3 bases, with 13 bases remaining between them.

The chain joins TRBV14 to TRBJ2-4, with a tentative D call TRBD1 (5 bases). The germline V and J ends were trimmed by 4 bases and 5 bases, with 9 bases remaining between them. The CDR3 extends over 13 amino acids. CDR1 is SGHDN, CDR2 FVKESK, per germline. CDR3: CASSLWGQNIQYF. In DNA form, the CDR3 reads TGTGCCAGCAGCCTTTGGGGCCAAAACATTCAGTACTTC.

The J gene is TRBJ1-6, the V gene TRBV7-2, with 8 bases identical to TRBD1. Germline V CDR1 and CDR2: SGHTA, FQGNSA. The CDR3 runs 14 residues. Losses at the gene ends were 1 base for V and 15 bases for J; bases not matched to a gene: 8. CDR3 in amino acids: CASSLVQGGNLLHF. The CDR3 DNA reads TGTGCCAGCAGCTTAGTACAGGGGGGCAATCTCCTCCACTTT.

The count of this clone is one. The chain combines TRBV10-3 with TRBJ2-3; D not certain. The V end was cut by 3 bases, the J end by 5 bases, with 6 bases between. Germline loops: CDR1 ENHRY, CDR2 SYGVKD. The length of the CDR3 is 12 residues. The CDR3: CAISEVRDTQYF. The CDR3, as DNA: TGTGCCATCAGTGAAGTTCGAGATACGCAGTATTTT.

The genes are TRBV7-9 and TRBJ2-3; D tentatively fits TRBD1 or TRBD2 (6 bases each). The CDR3 has 16 amino acids. V lost 4 bases and J lost 4, with 18 bases in between. The germline V gene has CDR1 SEHNR and CDR2 FQNEAQ (reference sequence). The CDR3 coding sequence is TGTGCCAGCAGCTCGCCGCTGAGGGGGGCCCCAGATACGCAGTATTTT. Its protein is CASSSPLRGAPDTQYF.

The chain carries TRBV27 and TRBJ1-6; D is perhaps TRBD1 (5 bases). The germline V gene encodes CDR1 MNHEY and CDR2 SMNVEV (reference sequence). This CDR3 comprises 14 residues. Trimming took 3 bases from V and 7 from J, leaving 10 bases between them. The CDR3 loop reads CASSFRGWNSPLHF. The CDR3 DNA sequence: TGTGCCAGCAGTTTCCGGGGGTGGAATTCACCCCTCCACTTT.

The V gene is TRBV10-1, the J gene TRBJ2-2; no definite D call. The V end lost 3 bases, the J end lost 0 bases, and 11 bases lay between the germline ends. This CDR3 is built from 16 residues. CDR1 and CDR2 from the germline V gene are WNHNN and SYGVQD (reference sequence). The chain's CDR3 is CASSDISHANTGELFF. The CDR3 region has the DNA TGCGCCAGCAGTGATATTTCACACGCGAACACCGGGGAGCTGTTTTTT.

This chain joins TRBV5-6 and TRBJ1-1, with TRBD1 identical over 8 bases. The germline gives CDR1 SGHDT, CDR2 YYEEEE. With V trimmed by 4 bases and J by 0 bases, 2 bases remained unmatched. The CDR3 is 14 amino acids. The CDR3, as DNA: TGTGCCAGCAGCAGGACAGGGTTGAACACTGAAGCTTTCTTT. Protein: CASSRTGLNTEAFF.

The chain has TRBV7-2 and TRBJ2-3, with 9 bases lining up with TRBD2. Losses at the gene ends were 5 bases for V and 7 bases for J; bases not matched to a gene: 10. The CDR3 runs 15 residues. Germline V gives CDR1 SGHTA, CDR2 FQGNSA. The DNA of the CDR3 is TGTGCCAGCAGCCCCTGGGGGCGGGAGGGTAATACGCAGTATTTT. Encoded protein: CASSPWGREGNTQYF.

This chain links TRBV6-5 with TRBJ2-1, with TRBD1 matching 9 bases. CDR3 size: 15 residues. After removal of 9 bases from V and 0 bases from J, the junction contained 6 bases not matched to a gene. Germline CDR1 reads MNHEY; CDR2 reads SVGAGI. CDR3 nucleotides: TGTGCCAGTAAACAGGGGGCGGACTCCTACAATGAGCAGTTCTTC. Protein: CASKQGADSYNEQFF.

The count of this clone is one. V usage is TRBV5-1 and J usage is TRBJ2-1; a possible D gene is TRBD1 (6 bases). Germline-derived CDR1 and CDR2 are SGHRS and YFSETQ. The CDR3 has 16 amino acids. V lost 0 bases to trimming and J lost 2 bases, with 12 bases between them. The CDR3 bases are TGCGCCAGCAGCTTGGGGGCCAGGGGCCCCTACAATGAGCAGTTCTTC. It codes for CASSLGARGPYNEQFF.

The V gene is TRBV20-1, the J gene TRBJ1-2; D call uncertain. The CDR3 totals 11 residues. The ends were cut back, 8 bases at V and 7 bases at J, with 14 bases in the middle. In germline, CDR1 is DFQATT, CDR2 SNEGSKA (reference sequence). The CDR3 nucleotides are TGCAGTCCTGGGGTGTTGGGTGGCTACACCTTC. It yields the protein CSPGVLGGYTF.

The V gene is TRBV6-5, the J gene TRBJ2-3; 9 bases are a match to TRBD1. The germline gives CDR1 MNHEY, CDR2 SVGAGI. CDR3 size: 15 residues. The V and J ends lost 2 bases and 4 bases, in that order; junction bases with no gene match: 4. The CDR3 DNA follows: TGTGCCAGCAGTTACGGACAGGGGAGTCCAGATACGCAGTATTTT. Translating gives CASSYGQGSPDTQYF.

V and J are TRBV7-2 and TRBJ2-2; D might be TRBD1 (7 bases). Trimming removed 5 bases from V and 0 bases from J, with 13 bases in between. The germline V gene has CDR1 SGHTA and CDR2 FQGNSA. This CDR3 is built from 16 residues. DNA for the CDR3: TGTGCCAGCAGCCAGAGCAGGGGGGCGAACACCGGGGAGCTGTTTTTT. Translated: CASSQSRGANTGELFF.

This rearrangement joins TRBV7-2 to TRBJ1-5, with 7 bases matching TRBD1. Germline values: CDR1 SGHTA, CDR2 FQGNSA. With V trimmed by 5 bases and J by 5 bases, 9 bases remained unmatched. The CDR3 sequence is 15 residues long. The CDR3 reads CASSQTGTDYQPQHF. CDR3 nucleotide sequence: TGTGCCAGCAGCCAAACCGGGACAGACTATCAGCCCCAGCATTTT.

This clone has just a few counts. CDR3: CASSLYRRRGGNEKLFF. For the CDR3, the DNA is TGTGCCAGCAGCTTATACCGACGACGAGGAGGGAACGAAAAACTGTTTTTT. The genes are TRBV11-2 and TRBJ1-4; D is undetermined. V shed 2 bases and J shed 8 bases, with 21 bases lying between them. CDR1 and CDR2 (germline): SGHAT, FQNNGV. The CDR3 is 17 residues long.

This chain links TRBV5-1 with TRBJ2-7; no clear D. V lost 4 bases, J lost 6 bases, and 11 bases lay in between. The CDR3 runs 12 residues. Germline values: CDR1 SGHRS, CDR2 YFSETQ. CDR3 nucleotides: TGCGCCAGCAGCCCCGACCCCGGCGAGCAGTACTTC. Its protein product is CASSPDPGEQYF.

The chain recombines TRBV27 with TRBJ1-1; TRBD1 aligns across 7 bases. Germline trimming cut 6 bases from V and 5 bases from J; bases unmatched to any gene: 6. In germline, CDR1 is MNHEY, CDR2 SMNVEV (reference sequence). This CDR3 spans 13 amino acids. The CDR3 DNA reads TGTGCCAGCAGACTCAGGGGGGGGACTGAAGCTTTCTTT. Translation: CASRLRGGTEAFF.

The V and J genes are TRBV25-1 and TRBJ1-2; a possible D gene is TRBD1 (6 bases). Deletions cut 3 bases from V and 2 bases from J, with 10 bases between. The germline CDR1 and CDR2 sequences are MGHDK and SYGVNS. The CDR3 totals 14 residues. CDR3 sequence reads: CASSDRGWNYGYTF. For the CDR3, the DNA is TGTGCCAGCAGTGACAGGGGATGGAACTATGGCTACACCTTC.

The V call is TRBV28, the J call TRBJ1-1, with D maybe TRBD1 (6 bases). Germline CDR1 and CDR2: MDHEN and SYDVKM. Trimming shortened V by 3 bases and J by 8 bases, and 28 bases separated the two germline ends. CDR3 length: 18 amino acids. CDR3: CASSFFTGGAASPDEAFF. CDR3 bases: TGTGCCAGCAGTTTCTTTACCGGGGGGGCGGCATCTCCGGACGAAGCTTTCTTT.

This clone appeared a single time. The J gene is TRBJ2-7, the V gene TRBV10-3, with D uncertain. V lost 5 bases and J 2 bases, leaving 16 bases between the germline ends. The germline gives CDR1 ENHRY, CDR2 SYGVKD. CDR3 size: 15 residues. The CDR3 DNA is TGTGCCATCAGTCCACTCGACGGGTCCGCCTACGAGCAGTACTTC. Encoded protein: CAISPLDGSAYEQYF.

This rearrangement joins TRBV7-9 to TRBJ2-3; 12 bases match TRBD2. CDR1 and CDR2 (germline): SEHNR, FQNEAQ (reference sequence). V gave up 5 bases and J gave up 3 bases; unmatched junction bases: 3. The CDR3 has 15 residues. The CDR3 loop is CASSNGLAGTDTQYF. The CDR3 DNA sequence: TGTGCCAGCAGCAACGGACTAGCGGGGACAGATACGCAGTATTTT.

The V call is TRBV7-2, the J call TRBJ2-3; D is ambiguous. This CDR3 has 15 residues. V was clipped by 2 bases and J by 0 bases, with 9 bases between them. Germline CDR1 is SGHTA and CDR2 is FQGNSA. The CDR3 is CASSLKQMSTDTQYF. CDR3 nucleotides: TGTGCCAGCAGCTTAAAACAGATGAGCACAGATACGCAGTATTTT.

This chain joins TRBV7-2 and TRBJ1-2, with a weak D call TRBD1 (5 bases). This CDR3 is built from 13 residues. The V and J ends lost 5 bases and 4 bases respectively, with 11 bases between them. The germline V gene encodes CDR1 SGHTA and CDR2 FQGNSA. The CDR3 DNA is TGTGCCAGCAGCCCGGAAGGGGTCTATGGCTACACCTTC. Residues: CASSPEGVYGYTF.